The 6 T cell receptor beta chains given below trace back to one sample, sequenced in a study of neurological immune-mediated disorders. Each CDR3 protein gets one entry after TCRdb re-called the 5' RACE reads with MiXCR. This table holds approximately 23,000 distinct CDR3 sequences, 8% to 13% found once. Sequenced sample: PBMCs. These receptors all stem from a woman aged 55 to 70 with HTLV-1-associated myelopathy (HAM/TSP).

This clonotype showed up many times. The gene calls are TRBV7-9 and TRBJ1-5, with unresolved D. The germline gives CDR1 SEHNR, CDR2 FQNEAQ (reference sequence). The CDR3 consists of 15 residues. The V and J ends lost 1 base and 5 bases respectively, with 12 bases between them. The CDR3 DNA sequence: TGTGCCAGCAGCTTAGATATTGGCGGGGATCAGCCCCAGCATTTT. As protein: CASSLDIGGDQPQHF.

This clonotype was seen ten or more times. The chain carries TRBV5-1 and TRBJ1-1, with 7 bases identical to TRBD1. This CDR3 region has 14 residues. V was clipped by 8 bases and J by 1 base; unmatched bases: 8. CDR1 is SGHRS, CDR2 YFSETQ, per germline. The CDR3 nucleotides are TGCGCCAGTACTCAACAGGGGAGGAACACTGAAGCTTTCTTT. It is translated as CASTQQGRNTEAFF.

This clonotype has a count of ten or more. The rearrangement uses TRBV20-1 and TRBJ2-3; TRBD2 agrees at 12 bases. Trimming took 0 bases from V and 7 from J; bases not matched to a gene: 5. The CDR3 covers 15 residues. In germline, CDR1 is DFQATT, CDR2 SNEGSKA (reference sequence). CDR3 sequence (DNA): TGCAGTGCTAGAGATGCTAGCGGGGGGGGGTATACGCAGTATTTT. This gives the protein CSARDASGGGYTQYF.

At least ten counts were recorded for this clonotype. The chain is built from TRBV5-6 and TRBJ2-1, with D perhaps being TRBD1 or TRBD2 (6 bases each). The CDR3 runs to 19 residues. Germline V lookup: CDR1 SGHDT, CDR2 YYEEEE. Deletions cut 9 bases from V and 1 base from J, with 29 bases between. CDR3 nucleotides: TGTGCCACCGAGAGGACCGGGTGGGGGGCTAGGCTTTCCTACAATGAGCAGTTCTTC. This codes for CATERTGWGARLSYNEQFF.

The gene calls are TRBV11-2 and TRBJ1-1; D remains ambiguous. Germline CDR1 and CDR2: SGHAT and FQNNGV. Trimming took 3 bases from V and 5 from J, leaving 10 bases between them. This CDR3 has 13 residues. The CDR3 region has the DNA TGTGCCAGCAGCTTCTTTAGTAGTACTGAAGCTTTCTTT. Its protein product is CASSFFSSTEAFF.

This clonotype came up many times. This chain uses TRBV6-5 with TRBJ1-5; D not certain. The CDR3 length is 15 residues. The V end lost 0 bases, the J end lost 3 bases, and 9 bases lay between the germline ends. From germline, CDR1 is MNHEY and CDR2 SVGAGI. CDR3 sequence: CASSYSGGPNQPQHF. As DNA, the CDR3 is TGTGCCAGCAGTTACTCGGGAGGGCCCAATCAGCCCCAGCATTTT.